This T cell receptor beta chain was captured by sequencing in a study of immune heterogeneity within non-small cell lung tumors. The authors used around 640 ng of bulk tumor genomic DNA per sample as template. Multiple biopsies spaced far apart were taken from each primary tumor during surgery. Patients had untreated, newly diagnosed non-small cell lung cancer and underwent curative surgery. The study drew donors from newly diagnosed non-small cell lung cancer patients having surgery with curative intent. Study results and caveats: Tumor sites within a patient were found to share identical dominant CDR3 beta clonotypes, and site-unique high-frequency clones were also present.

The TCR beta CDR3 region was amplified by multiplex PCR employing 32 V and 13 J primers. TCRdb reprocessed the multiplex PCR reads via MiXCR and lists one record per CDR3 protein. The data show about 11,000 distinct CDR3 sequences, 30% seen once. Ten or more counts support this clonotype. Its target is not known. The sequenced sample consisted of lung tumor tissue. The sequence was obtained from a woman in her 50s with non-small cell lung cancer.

The CDR3 nucleotides are TGTGCCATCAGTGAGTCGACAGGTTCTAACACTGAAGCTTTCTTT. It codes for CAISESTGSNTEAFF. The chain uses TRBV10-3 and TRBJ1-1; D perhaps matches TRBD1 (6 bases). The CDR3 length is 15 residues. V lost 0 bases and J lost 2, with 10 bases in between. Germline CDR1 is ENHRY and CDR2 is SYGVKD.